This T cell receptor beta chain appears in the sequencing data of a study of Graves' ophthalmopathy and Graves' hyperthyroidism. This clonotype was counted ten times or more. Certain patients were not enrolled. These were patients with other autoimmune diseases, uncontrolled infections, pregnancy or lactation. RNA transcripts were the template, and TCR beta CDR3 regions were amplified from them. The library came from an HTBI-primed first-round RT-PCR and a second-round multiplex PCR. From the multiplex PCR reads, TCRdb called clonotypes with MiXCR, one entry per CDR3 protein. The table records about 1.2 million distinct CDR3 sequences, approximately 35% of them present only once. The ends were cut back, 3 bases at V and 4 bases at J, with 12 bases in the middle. The CDR3 is made up of 14 amino acids. Germline CDR1 MGHRA, CDR2 YSYEKL.

This clonotype was sampled from an adult man with Graves' hyperthyroidism. The specimen sequenced was peripheral blood or thyroid tissue (not recorded which). The rearrangement joins TRBV4-1 to TRBJ1-2, with D tentatively TRBD1 (5 bases). CDR3 nucleotide sequence: TGCGCCAGCAGCCAGGTCCGGGACGGCTATGGCTACACCTTC. Translating gives CASSQVRDGYGYTF.